The T cell receptor (beta chain) described here comes from a study of blood T cell repertoires in COVID-19. Study-level information: Acute and convalescent COVID-19 specimens originated in the United States, Italy and Spain. The analysed material was cDNA or gDNA that came from T cells, B-cell-depleted T cells, or PBMCs.

Methods used by the authors: Reference gene primer amplification in the assay estimated nucleated cell counts. The assay was immunoSEQ multiplex PCR, and TCRdb's table has in-frame clones only and misses some. V, J and clone size reflect that table, while D and trimming were determined from the DNA. Among 200,000 to 250,000 clones listed, 84% were seen once. The germline gives CDR1 MDHEN, CDR2 SYDVKM. The CDR3 covers 13 residues. V lost 5 bases and J lost 4, with 10 bases in between. The rearrangement joins TRBV28 to TRBJ2-3; D is possibly TRBD1 (5 bases). The receptor's source is a woman between 50 and 59 years old with active or convalescent COVID-19. The sequencing sample was made of peripheral blood. The CDR3 coding sequence is TGTGCCAGCAGTAGAAGGGGTCCAGATACGCAGTATTTT. Translation gives CASSRRGPDTQYF. Supplemented by reference TRBV28 and TRBJ2-3, the full variable domain reads DVKVTQSSRYLVKRTGEKVFLECVQDMDHENMFWYRQDPGLGLRLIYFSYDVKMKEKGDIPEGYSVSREKKERFSLILESASTNQTSMYLCASSRRGPDTQYFGPGTRLTVL.